This T cell receptor (beta chain) was recorded in a study of blood T cell repertoires in COVID-19 (dated by TCRdb to the early 2020s). For the wider study: Samples from collaborators originated in the United States, Italy and Spain and spanned both the acute and convalescent phases of COVID-19. The material from the prospective study consisted of cDNA or gDNA derived from T cells, B-cell-depleted T cells, or PBMCs. Deeply sampled blood TCRbeta repertoires from subjects exposed to, actively infected with, or recovered from COVID-19 were included in the dataset. The repertoires were made available in a free public database intended to serve as a resource for research on the immune response to SARS-CoV-2. The samples were drawn from two sources: the first 160 participants of the ongoing ImmuneRACE study, and 1,000 to 1,500 subjects contributed by 6 global collaborators. A de-identified subject ID, COVID-19 status, age in years and sex were almost always included in the sample metadata. HLA class I and class II types, where available, came from metadata supplied by the sample provider rather than from assay-based typing.

General findings and caveats noted by the study authors: Clinical and demographic metadata were provided uncurated, with the amount varying by source and participant.

As encoded in the germline V gene, CDR1 is MGHRA while CDR2 is YSYEKL. Measured from the cysteine to the phenylalanine, the CDR3 is 16 residues long. Only the CDR3 DNA is retained, 48 bases long and in frame from the first base. The junction carries 20 bases between V and J, which are trimmed by 3 bases and 8 bases respectively. One collaborating source in Seattle enrolled patients while the patients were actively infected and followed the patients over time throughout the course of disease. The collaborating institutions used their own protocols to collect whole blood in K2EDTA tubes. For TCRbeta analysis, collaborators shipped samples as frozen whole blood, isolated PBMCs, or DNA extracted from either of those sample types. A single count supports this clone. This clone's antigen is unknown. The sample holds no much larger clone one base away, and base qualities are not on file. The immunoSEQ Assay, a bias-controlled multiplex PCR, was used to amplify TCRbeta CDR3 regions from genomic DNA. Per the source publication's procedure: The number of nucleated cells in each sample was estimated by amplification of reference gene primers within the assay. Sequence reads were collapsed and filtered to measure the absolute abundance of every unique TCRbeta CDR3 rearrangement. For each sample, productive Simpson clonality was calculated by taking the square root of Simpson's diversity index across productive rearrangements. What TCRdb holds here is the immuneACCESS table cut down to in-frame rearrangements. Part of the clones is not present; checked against another copy, under half of the missing clones reflect an unresolved V gene, and the others are unexplained. The DNA was the basis for D and trimming; V, J and clone size are from that table. The sample table holds 300,000 to 350,000 clones, of which approximately 90% were seen once. Clones ranked in the top ten supply approximately 7.5% of the sample.

Here the chain combines TRBV4-1 and TRBJ2-1, and the D gene may be TRBD1, 5 bases matching. The source of this sequence is a woman in her thirties with COVID-19, enrolled during active disease. The sample consisted of peripheral blood. The nucleotides are TGCGCCAGCAGCCATCTCCAAGGGGTCTACGGCGATGAGCAGTTCTTC. Its translation is CASSHLQGVYGDEQFF.